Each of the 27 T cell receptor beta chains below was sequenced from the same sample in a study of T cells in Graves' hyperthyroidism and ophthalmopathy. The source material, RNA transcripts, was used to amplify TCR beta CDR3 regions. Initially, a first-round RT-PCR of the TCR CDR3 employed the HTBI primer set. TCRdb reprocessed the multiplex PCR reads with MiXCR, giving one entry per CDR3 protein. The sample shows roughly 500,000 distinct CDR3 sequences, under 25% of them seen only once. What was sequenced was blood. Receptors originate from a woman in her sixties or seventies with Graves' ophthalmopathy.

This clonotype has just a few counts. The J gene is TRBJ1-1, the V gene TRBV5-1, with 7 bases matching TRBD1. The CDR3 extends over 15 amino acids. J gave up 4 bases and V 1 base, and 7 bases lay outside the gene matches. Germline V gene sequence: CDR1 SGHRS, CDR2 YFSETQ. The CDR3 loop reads CASSLTAGGITEAFF. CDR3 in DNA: TGCGCCAGCAGCTTGACCGCAGGGGGGATCACTGAAGCTTTCTTT.

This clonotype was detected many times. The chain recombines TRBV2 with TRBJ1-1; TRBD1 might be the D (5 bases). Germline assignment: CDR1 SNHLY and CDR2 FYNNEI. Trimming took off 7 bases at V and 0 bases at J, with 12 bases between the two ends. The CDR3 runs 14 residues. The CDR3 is CASIEGLLNTEAFF. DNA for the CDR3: TGTGCCAGCATTGAGGGGCTGCTGAACACTGAAGCTTTCTTT.

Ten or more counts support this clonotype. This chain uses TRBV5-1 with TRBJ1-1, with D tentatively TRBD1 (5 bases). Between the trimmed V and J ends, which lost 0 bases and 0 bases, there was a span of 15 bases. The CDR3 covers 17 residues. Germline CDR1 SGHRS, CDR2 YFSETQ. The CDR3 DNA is TGCGCCAGCAGCTTGGCCGGGGGGTTTTCTATGAACACTGAAGCTTTCTTT. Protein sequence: CASSLAGGFSMNTEAFF.

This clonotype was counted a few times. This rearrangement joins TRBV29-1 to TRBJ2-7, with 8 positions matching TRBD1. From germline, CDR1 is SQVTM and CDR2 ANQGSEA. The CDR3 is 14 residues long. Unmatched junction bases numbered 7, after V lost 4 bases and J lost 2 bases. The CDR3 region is CSVAFRGQTYEQYF. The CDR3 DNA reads TGCAGCGTTGCGTTCAGGGGGCAGACCTACGAGCAGTACTTC.

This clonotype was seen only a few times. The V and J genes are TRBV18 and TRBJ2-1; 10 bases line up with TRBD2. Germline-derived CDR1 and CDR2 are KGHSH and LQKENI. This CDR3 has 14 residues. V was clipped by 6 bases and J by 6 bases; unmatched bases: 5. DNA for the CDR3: TGTGCCAGCTCGCAAGCGGGAGGGGGCAATGAGCAGTTCTTC. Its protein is CASSQAGGGNEQFF.

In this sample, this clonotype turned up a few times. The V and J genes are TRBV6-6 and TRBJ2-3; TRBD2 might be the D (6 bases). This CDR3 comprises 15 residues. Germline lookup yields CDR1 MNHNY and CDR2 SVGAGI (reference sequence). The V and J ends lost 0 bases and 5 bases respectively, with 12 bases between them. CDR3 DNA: TGTGCCAGCAGTTACTCGTCGGGAGCTCTAGATACGCAGTATTTT. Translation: CASSYSSGALDTQYF.

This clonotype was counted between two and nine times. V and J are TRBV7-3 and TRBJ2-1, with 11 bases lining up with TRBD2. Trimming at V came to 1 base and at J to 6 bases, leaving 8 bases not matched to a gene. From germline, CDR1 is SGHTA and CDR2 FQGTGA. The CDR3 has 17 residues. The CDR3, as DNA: TGTGCCAGCAGCTTAAGGCCCTTAGCGGGAGGGCCCAATGAGCAGTTCTTC. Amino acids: CASSLRPLAGGPNEQFF.

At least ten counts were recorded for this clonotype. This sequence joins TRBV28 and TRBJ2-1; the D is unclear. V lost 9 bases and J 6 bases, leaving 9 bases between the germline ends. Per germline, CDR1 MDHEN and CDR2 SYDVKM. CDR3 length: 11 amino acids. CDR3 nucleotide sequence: TGTGCCAGTCTGACGCGCAATGAGCAGTTCTTC. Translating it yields CASLTRNEQFF.

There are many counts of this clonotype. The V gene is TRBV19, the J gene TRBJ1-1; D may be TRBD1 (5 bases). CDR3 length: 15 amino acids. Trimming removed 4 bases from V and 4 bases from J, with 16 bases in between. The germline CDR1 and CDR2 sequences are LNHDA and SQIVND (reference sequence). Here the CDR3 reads CASSRDRRVTTEAFF. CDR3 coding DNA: TGTGCCAGTAGTAGGGACCGCCGCGTTACCACTGAAGCTTTCTTT. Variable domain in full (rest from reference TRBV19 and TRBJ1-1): DGGITQSPKYLFRKEGQNVTLSCEQNLNHDAMYWYRQDPGQGLRLIYYSQIVNDFQKGDIAEGYSVSREKKESFPLTVTSAQKNPTAFYLCASSRDRRVTTEAFFGQGTRLTVV.

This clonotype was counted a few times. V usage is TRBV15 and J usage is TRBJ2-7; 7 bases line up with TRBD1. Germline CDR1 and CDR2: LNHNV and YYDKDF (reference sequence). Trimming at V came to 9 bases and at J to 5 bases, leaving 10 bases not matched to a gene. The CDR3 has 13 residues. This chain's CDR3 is CATTTGLKHEQYF. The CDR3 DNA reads TGTGCCACTACGACAGGGTTAAAGCACGAGCAGTACTTC.

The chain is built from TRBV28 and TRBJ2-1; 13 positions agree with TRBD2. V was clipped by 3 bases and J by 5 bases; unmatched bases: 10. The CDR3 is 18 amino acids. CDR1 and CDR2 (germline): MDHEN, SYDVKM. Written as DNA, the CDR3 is TGTGCCAGCAGTTTTGCCTCCAGGGGACTAGCGGGAAACAATGAGCAGTTCTTC. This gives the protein CASSFASRGLAGNNEQFF.

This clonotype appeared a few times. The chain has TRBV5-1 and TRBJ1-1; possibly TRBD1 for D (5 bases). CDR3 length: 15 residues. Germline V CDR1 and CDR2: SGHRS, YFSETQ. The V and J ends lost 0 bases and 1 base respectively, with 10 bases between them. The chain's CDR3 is CASSLERGRNTEAFF. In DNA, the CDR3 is TGCGCCAGCAGCTTGGAGAGGGGTAGGAACACTGAAGCTTTCTTT. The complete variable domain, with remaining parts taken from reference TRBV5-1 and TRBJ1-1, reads KAGVTQTPRYLIKTRGQQVTLSCSPISGHRSVSWYQQTPGQGLQFLFEYFSETQRNKGNFPGRFSGRQFSNSRSEMNVSTLELGDSALYLCASSLERGRNTEAFFGQGTRLTVV.

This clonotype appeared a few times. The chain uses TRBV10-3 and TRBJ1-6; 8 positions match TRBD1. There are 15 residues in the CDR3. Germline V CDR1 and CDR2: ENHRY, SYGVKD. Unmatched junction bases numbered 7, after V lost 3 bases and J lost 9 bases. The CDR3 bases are TGTGCCATCAGTGATATACAGGGGGGAGGTTCACCCCTCCACTTT. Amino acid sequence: CAISDIQGGGSPLHF.

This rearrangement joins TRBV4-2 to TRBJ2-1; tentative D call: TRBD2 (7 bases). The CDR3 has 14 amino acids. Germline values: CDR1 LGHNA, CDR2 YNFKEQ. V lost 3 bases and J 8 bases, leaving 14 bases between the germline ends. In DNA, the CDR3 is TGTGCCAGCAGCCACATTACAGGGAGGGATGAGCAGTTCTTC. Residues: CASSHITGRDEQFF.

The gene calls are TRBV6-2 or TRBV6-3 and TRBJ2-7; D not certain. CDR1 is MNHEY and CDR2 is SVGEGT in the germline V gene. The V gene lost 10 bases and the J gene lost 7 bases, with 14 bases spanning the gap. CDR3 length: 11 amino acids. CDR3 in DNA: TGTGCCACCCTTAAGTCTGGGGAGCAGTACTTC. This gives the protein CATLKSGEQYF.

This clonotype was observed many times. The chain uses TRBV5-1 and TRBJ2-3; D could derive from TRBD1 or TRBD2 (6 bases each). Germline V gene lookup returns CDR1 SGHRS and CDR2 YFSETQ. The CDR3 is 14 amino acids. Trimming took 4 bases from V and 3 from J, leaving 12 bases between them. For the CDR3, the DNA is TGCGCCAGCAGCCCTACAGGGAGGACAGATACGCAGTATTTT. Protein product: CASSPTGRTDTQYF.

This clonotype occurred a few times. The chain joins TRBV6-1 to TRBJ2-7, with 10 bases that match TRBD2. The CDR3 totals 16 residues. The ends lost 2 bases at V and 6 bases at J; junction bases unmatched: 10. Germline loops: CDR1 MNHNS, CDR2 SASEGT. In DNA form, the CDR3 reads TGTGCCAGCAGTGAAAAAGCGGGAGGGTCCGGAAGCGAGCAGTACTTC. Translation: CASSEKAGGSGSEQYF.

CDR3 amino acids: CASSLGFRGKTHNEQFF. CDR3 nucleotide sequence: TGTGCCAGCAGCTTAGGATTCCGGGGGAAAACCCACAATGAGCAGTTCTTC. The chain couples TRBV11-2 to TRBJ2-1; tentatively, D is TRBD2 (6 bases). The CDR3 is 17 residues long. CDR1 and CDR2 from the germline V gene are SGHAT and FQNNGV. V lost 1 base and J 5 bases, leaving 18 bases between the germline ends.

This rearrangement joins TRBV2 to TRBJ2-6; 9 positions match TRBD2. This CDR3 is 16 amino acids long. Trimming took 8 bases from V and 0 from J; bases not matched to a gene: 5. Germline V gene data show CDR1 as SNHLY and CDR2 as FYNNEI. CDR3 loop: CASAGGTFSGANVLTF. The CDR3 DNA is TGTGCCAGCGCGGGAGGGACTTTCTCTGGGGCCAACGTCCTGACTTTC.

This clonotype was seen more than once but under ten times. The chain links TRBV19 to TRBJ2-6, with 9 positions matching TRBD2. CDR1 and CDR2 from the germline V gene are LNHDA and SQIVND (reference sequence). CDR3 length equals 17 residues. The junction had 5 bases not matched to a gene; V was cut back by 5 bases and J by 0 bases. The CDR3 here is CASSLRSGGSGANVLTF. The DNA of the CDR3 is TGTGCCAGTAGTCTCCGTAGCGGGGGCTCTGGGGCCAACGTCCTGACTTTC. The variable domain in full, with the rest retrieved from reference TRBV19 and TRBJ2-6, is DGGITQSPKYLFRKEGQNVTLSCEQNLNHDAMYWYRQDPGQGLRLIYYSQIVNDFQKGDIAEGYSVSREKKESFPLTVTSAQKNPTAFYLCASSLRSGGSGANVLTFGAGSRLTVL.

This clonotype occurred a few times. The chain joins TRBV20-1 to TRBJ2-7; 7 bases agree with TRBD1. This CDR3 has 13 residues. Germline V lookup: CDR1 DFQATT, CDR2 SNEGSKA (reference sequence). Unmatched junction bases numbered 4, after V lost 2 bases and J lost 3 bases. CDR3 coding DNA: TGCAGTGCTAGACCCGGGACAGACTACGAGCAGTACTTC. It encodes CSARPGTDYEQYF.

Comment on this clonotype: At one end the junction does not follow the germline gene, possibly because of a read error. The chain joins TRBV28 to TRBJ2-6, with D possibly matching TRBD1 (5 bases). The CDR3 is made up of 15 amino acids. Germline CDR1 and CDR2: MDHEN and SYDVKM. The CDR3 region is CASSLLRTGANALTF. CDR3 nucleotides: TGTGCCAGCAGTCTCCTAAGAACTGGGGCCAACGCCCTGACTTTC.

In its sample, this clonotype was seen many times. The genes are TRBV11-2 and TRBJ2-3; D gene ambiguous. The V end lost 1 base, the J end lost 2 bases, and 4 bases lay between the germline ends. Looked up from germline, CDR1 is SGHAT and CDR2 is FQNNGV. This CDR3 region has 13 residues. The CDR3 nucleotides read TGTGCCAGCAGCTTAGGCTTCACAGATACGCAGTATTTT. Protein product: CASSLGFTDTQYF.

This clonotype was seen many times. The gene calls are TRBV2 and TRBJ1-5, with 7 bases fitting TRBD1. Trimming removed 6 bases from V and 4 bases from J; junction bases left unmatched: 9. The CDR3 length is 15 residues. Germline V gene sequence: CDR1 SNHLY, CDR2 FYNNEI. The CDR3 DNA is TGTGCCAGCAGCGGGGGAGGGGGCGGTAATCAGCCCCAGCATTTT. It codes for CASSGGGGGNQPQHF.

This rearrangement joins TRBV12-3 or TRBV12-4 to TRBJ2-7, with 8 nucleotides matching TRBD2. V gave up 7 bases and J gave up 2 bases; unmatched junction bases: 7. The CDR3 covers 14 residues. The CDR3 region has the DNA TGTGCCAGCACCGGTAGCGGGAACACCTACGAGCAGTACTTC. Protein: CASTGSGNTYEQYF.

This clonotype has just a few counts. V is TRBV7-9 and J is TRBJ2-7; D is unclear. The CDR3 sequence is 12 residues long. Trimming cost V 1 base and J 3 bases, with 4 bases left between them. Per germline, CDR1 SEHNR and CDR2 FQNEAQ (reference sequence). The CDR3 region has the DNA TGTGCCAGCAGCTTAGATCTCTACGAGCAGTACTTC. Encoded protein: CASSLDLYEQYF.

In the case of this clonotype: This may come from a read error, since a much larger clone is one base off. The CDR3 DNA is TGTGCCCGCAGCCCCTCCCTCGAGCAGTACTTC. It encodes CARSPSLEQYF. V gene TRBV7-2 combines with J gene TRBJ2-7; no firm D call. Germline V gene data show CDR1 as SGHTA and CDR2 as FQGNSA. This CDR3 comprises 11 residues. Complete variable domain (other parts from reference TRBV7-2 and TRBJ2-7): GAGVSQSPSNKVTEKGKDVELRCDPISGHTALYWYRQSLGQGLEFLIYFQGNSAPDKSGLPSDRFSAERTGGSVSTLTIQRTQQEDSAVYLCARSPSLEQYFGPGTRLTVT.